This paragraph reports one T cell receptor (beta chain). The sample belongs to a study of blood T cell repertoires in COVID-19. Study context: The origin of the acute and convalescent COVID-19 samples was the United States, Italy and Spain. In each case, the material was cDNA or gDNA derived from T cells, B-cell-depleted T cells, or PBMCs.

The germline V gene encodes CDR1 ENHRY and CDR2 SYGVKD. The CDR3 runs 14 residues. Trimming pared 3 bases from V and 5 bases from J, leaving 13 bases between. Per the original data handling: Amplified reference gene primers provided the basis for estimating nucleated cell counts. Sequencing was performed with immunoSEQ multiplex PCR; in TCRdb, only in-frame clones are kept and a portion is missing. Clone size and the V and J calls come from that table; the DNA yielded D and trimming. The sample includes 250,000 or so clones, roughly 89% of them seen just once. The origin of this receptor is a woman aged 35 to 49 who had recovered from COVID-19. Sequencing used peripheral blood. The chain employs TRBV10-3 and TRBJ1-1; TRBD1 might be the D (5 bases). The CDR3 bases are TGTGCCATCAGTGACAGGGTGATGAGAACTGAAGCTTTCTTT. Protein sequence: CAISDRVMRTEAFF.